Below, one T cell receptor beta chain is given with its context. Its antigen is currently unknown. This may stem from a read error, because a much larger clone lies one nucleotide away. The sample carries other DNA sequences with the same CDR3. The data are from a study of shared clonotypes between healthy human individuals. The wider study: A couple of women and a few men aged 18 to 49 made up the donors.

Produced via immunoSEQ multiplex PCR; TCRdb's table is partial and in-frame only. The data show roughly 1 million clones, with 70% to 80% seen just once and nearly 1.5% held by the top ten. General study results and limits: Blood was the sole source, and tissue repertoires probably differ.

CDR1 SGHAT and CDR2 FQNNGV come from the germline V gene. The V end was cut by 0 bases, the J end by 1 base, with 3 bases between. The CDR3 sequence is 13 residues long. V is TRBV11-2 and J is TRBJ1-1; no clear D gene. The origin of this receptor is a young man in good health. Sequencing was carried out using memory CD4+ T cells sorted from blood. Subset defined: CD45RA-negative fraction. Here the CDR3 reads CASSLDRNTEAFF. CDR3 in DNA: TGTGCCAGCAGCTTAGATCGGAACACTGAAGCTTTCTTT.